The entry below describes one T cell receptor beta chain. The same CDR3 is also encoded by other DNA sequences in this sample. The data stem from a study of blood T cell repertoires in COVID-19. In the study overall: Nucleic acid was either cDNA or gDNA, and it came from T cells, B-cell-depleted T cells, or PBMCs.

Cohort allocation depended upon clinical history that participants reported. Study processing details: Nucleated cell number was recorded as an estimate derived from reference gene primer amplification. The protocol was immunoSEQ multiplex PCR, while the TCRdb copy is restricted to in-frame clones and leaves out a portion. V, J and clone size were drawn from that table, and D and trimming were deduced from the DNA. The data contain 330,000 or so clones, roughly 90% of them singletons. The CDR3 is made up of 13 amino acids. The V gene's germline CDR1 is SNHLY and CDR2 FYNNEI. V was shortened by 3 bases and J by 10 bases, with 10 bases between the two germline ends.

The chain is built from TRBV2 and TRBJ1-6; possibly TRBD1 for D (5 bases). The sequenced material came from PBMCs or T cells enriched from blood (not recorded which). The TCR originated in a woman aged 25 to 45 who had recovered from COVID-19. Here the CDR3 reads CASSDRVRSPLHF. CDR3 DNA sequence: TGTGCCAGCAGTGACAGGGTTCGGTCACCCCTCCACTTT.